The entry below describes one T cell receptor (beta chain). Its binding antigen is unknown. Base quality data are lacking; no much larger clone is found one base away. Looking up the germline V gene yields CDR1 SGHRS and CDR2 YFSETQ. The trim is 3 bases for V and 0 bases for J, with a gap of 10 bases between the germline ends. Taken from cysteine to phenylalanine, the CDR3 has 15 residues. The entry retains the CDR3 DNA only, 45 bases that are in frame from base 1. The library relied on the immunoSEQ multiplex PCR assay. DNA from the cultured and isolated CD4+ T cells underwent TCR beta CDR3 sequencing. In the paper's pipeline: The analysis removed non-productive TCR sequences, trimmed reads to the CDR3 region, and retained only CDR3s that were 7 or more amino acids long. The MANAFEST web app was used to pick out antigen-specific clonotypes by comparing their expansion in peptide wells with that in reference cultures. To count as positive, a clone had to show expansion at FDR<0.05 compared with the reference and with all other wells, an odds ratio above 5, and a frequency above 0.1% in two replicate wells. A clonotype was called cross-reactive if it was significantly expanded both in SARS-CoV-2 spike wells and in at least one common cold coronavirus spike condition. Using the stringdist R package, CDR3 similarity was measured by Levenshtein distance, and unrooted trees were constructed with ape in R 3.6.1. Imported from immuneACCESS, the table was reduced by TCRdb to in-frame sequences with V and J called. These copies leave out some clones; in studies compared against another copy, an unresolved V gene accounts for under half, and the cause of the remainder is not known. D and trimming come from the DNA, and the V and J calls and clone size come from that table. In this sample the table shows tens of thousands of clones, 60% to 85% of which occur a single time. The ten largest clones take up roughly a tenth of the sample.

This specimen comes from a study of vaccination effects on CD4 cells after COVID-19 (dated by TCRdb to between 2021 and 2024). Notes on the research overall: Two doses of either the BNT162b2 or the mRNA-1273 mRNA SARS-CoV-2 vaccine were administered to participants. The full study included roughly 10 COVID-19 convalescent patients and a handful of SARS-CoV-2-naive healthy vaccine recipients. In the study, cultures from other donors were sequenced using the Oncomine TCR Beta short-read assay on an Illumina iSeq 100. In both COVID-19 convalescent patients and infection-naive vaccine recipients, the study compared SARS-CoV-2 spike-specific CD4+ TCR repertoires from before mRNA vaccination with those from after it. The paper as a whole reports these results and caveats: Both infection-induced and vaccine-induced clones contracted markedly at late post-vaccination timepoints, which is consistent with waning T cell responses. The study was limited by a small number of convalescent patients and lacked early post-infection timepoints. In healthy vaccine recipients, vaccine-induced clones were almost all SARS-CoV-2 mono-reactive, with only 1 of 255 cross-reactive with common cold coronaviruses.

The ViraFEST assay stimulated PBMC with viral peptide pools and then used TCR sequencing to identify antigen-specific CD4+ T cell clonotypes by expansion. After roughly 11 days of culture, CD4+ T cells were isolated with the EasySep CD4+ T cell isolation kit. Negative nucleocapsid antibody results before and after vaccination confirmed that the healthy vaccine recipients had no prior SARS-CoV-2 infection. Each well held some 1.9 million PBMC cultured in IMDM containing roughly 5% human AB serum, roughly 10 IU/ml IL-2 and gentamicin, along with roughly 10 ug/ml peptides. On days 3 and 7, half of the culture medium was replaced with fresh IL-2-containing medium. Unless otherwise noted, each peptide stimulation condition was cultured in triplicate wells. PBMC were separated from whole blood using Ficoll-Paque Plus gradient centrifugation and were then either cryopreserved at -140C or used fresh. Overlapping peptide pools spanned the spike proteins of SARS-CoV-2 and the common cold coronaviruses HCoV-NL63, HCoV-OC43 and HCoV-229E. The QIAamp micro DNA kit was used to extract genomic DNA from the cultured CD4+ T cells.

This clonotype originated in a human donor who received a COVID-19 vaccine. The chain is made from TRBV5-1 and TRBJ1-3, with no confident D gene call. This sample comprised CD4+ T cells from PBMCs cultured with SARS-CoV-2 spike peptides, obtained before COVID-19 vaccination. The cell subset or site tag for this specimen amounts to: SARS-CoV-2 spike overlapping peptide pool stimulation. CDR3 reads: CASSYGVPSGNTIYF. The nucleotide sequence reads as follows: TGCGCCAGCAGCTACGGGGTCCCCTCTGGAAACACCATATATTTT.